The 9 T cell receptor beta chains presented below share a single source sample, sequenced in a study of blood T cell repertoires in COVID-19. Clones were read by immunoSEQ multiplex PCR, and TCRdb kept only the in-frame ones, dropping some. Of 150,000 or so clones in the sample, 84% were seen once. The sample consisted of peripheral blood. All receptors come from a woman between 50 and 59 years old with acute or convalescent COVID-19.

The chain recombines TRBV5-1 with TRBJ2-5; 9 positions agree with TRBD1. Trimming took 3 bases from V and 10 from J; bases not matched to a gene: 16. Germline V gene lookup returns CDR1 SGHRS and CDR2 YFSETQ. The CDR3 has 16 residues. Written as DNA, the CDR3 is TGCGCCAGCAGCTCGTTTGGGACAGGGACCTCGGGGGACCAGTACTTC. Translated, it gives CASSSFGTGTSGDQYF.

This chain uses TRBV9 with TRBJ2-7, with TRBD1 matching 8 bases. V was pared by 2 bases and J by 7 bases, with 8 bases of the junction left unmatched. Germline CDR1 and CDR2: SGDLS and YYNGEE. The CDR3 consists of 14 residues. CDR3 nucleotides: TGTGCCAGCAGCGTTCAGGGGGCCGATGGGGAGCAGTACTTC. Its translation is CASSVQGADGEQYF.

The chain uses TRBV7-2 and TRBJ2-7; perhaps TRBD1 as D (5 bases). V shed 7 bases and J shed 3 bases, with 10 bases lying between them. Germline loops: CDR1 SGHTA, CDR2 FQGNSA. The CDR3 extends over 12 amino acids. The CDR3 is CASTQGYYEQYF. The CDR3 DNA follows: TGTGCCAGCACTCAGGGCTACTACGAGCAGTACTTC. The full variable domain, rest sourced from reference TRBV7-2 and TRBJ2-7, is GAGVSQSPSNKVTEKGKDVELRCDPISGHTALYWYRQSLGQGLEFLIYFQGNSAPDKSGLPSDRFSAERTGGSVSTLTIQRTQQEDSAVYLCASTQGYYEQYFGPGTRLTVT.

This chain joins TRBV6-4 and TRBJ2-3, with TRBD2 matching 7 bases. Germline V gene lookup returns CDR1 MRHNA and CDR2 SNTAGT. The CDR3 contains 15 residues. V lost 1 base and J lost 0; bases outside the gene matches: 1. CDR3 DNA: TGTGCCAGCAGTGACTACGGGGGGAGCACAGATACGCAGTATTTT. Residues: CASSDYGGSTDTQYF.

This clone occurred a few times. The chain has TRBV27 and TRBJ1-1; D is ambiguous. This CDR3 comprises 14 residues. The V gene's germline CDR1 is MNHEY and CDR2 SMNVEV (reference sequence). V shed 0 bases and J shed 6 bases, with 11 bases lying between them. CDR3 residues: CASSLSEGGAEAFF. The CDR3 nucleotides are TGTGCCAGCAGTTTATCGGAGGGCGGCGCTGAAGCTTTCTTT.

The V gene is TRBV4-2, the J gene TRBJ2-7; the match to TRBD2 covers 12 bases. The CDR3 runs to 18 residues. Per the germline V gene, CDR1 is LGHNA and CDR2 is YNFKEQ. The trim removed 3 bases at V and 0 bases at J, leaving 9 bases unmatched. CDR3 residues: CASSQKTSGGQSSYEQYF. The DNA of the CDR3 is TGTGCCAGCAGCCAGAAGACTAGCGGGGGCCAGAGCTCCTACGAGCAGTACTTC.

The chain carries TRBV7-9 and TRBJ1-2, with D possibly matching TRBD1 (6 bases). With 4 bases removed from V and 4 bases from J, the gap between germline ends came to 19 bases. The CDR3 totals 16 residues. Germline V lookup: CDR1 SEHNR, CDR2 FQNEAQ (reference sequence). The CDR3 DNA reads TGTGCCAGCAGCTCACCCAGGGCAGGGGCTTTCTATGGCTACACCTTC. Residues: CASSSPRAGAFYGYTF. Full variable domain (remainder filled in from reference TRBV7-9 and TRBJ1-2): DTGVSQNPRHKITKRGQNVTFRCDPISEHNRLYWYRQTLGQGPEFLTYFQNEAQLEKSRLLSDRFSAERPKGSFSTLEIQRTEQGDSAMYLCASSSPRAGAFYGYTFGSGTRLTVV.

V is TRBV4-2 and J is TRBJ2-7; no definite D call. With 0 bases removed from V and 1 base from J, the gap between germline ends came to 4 bases. Germline assignment: CDR1 LGHNA and CDR2 YNFKEQ. The CDR3 totals 13 residues. The CDR3 loop reads CASSQDRSYEQYF. As DNA, the CDR3 is TGTGCCAGCAGCCAAGACAGATCCTACGAGCAGTACTTC.

This clone was observed a single time. Here the CDR3 reads CSVCFGGPSEKLFF. CDR3 nucleotides: TGCAGCGTATGTTTTGGGGGCCCGTCTGAAAAACTGTTTTTT. J is TRBJ1-4 and V is TRBV29-1; a possible D gene is TRBD1 (6 bases). The V gene lost 6 bases and the J gene lost 7 bases, with 18 bases spanning the gap. Germline V gene sequence: CDR1 SQVTM, CDR2 ANQGSEA. The CDR3 totals 14 residues. The complete variable domain, with remaining parts taken from reference TRBV29-1 and TRBJ1-4, reads SAVISQKPSRDICQRGTSLTIQCQVDSQVTMMFWYRQQPGQSLTLIATANQGSEATYESGFVIDKFPISRPNLTFSTLTVSNMSPEDSSIYLCSVCFGGPSEKLFFGSGTQLSVL.